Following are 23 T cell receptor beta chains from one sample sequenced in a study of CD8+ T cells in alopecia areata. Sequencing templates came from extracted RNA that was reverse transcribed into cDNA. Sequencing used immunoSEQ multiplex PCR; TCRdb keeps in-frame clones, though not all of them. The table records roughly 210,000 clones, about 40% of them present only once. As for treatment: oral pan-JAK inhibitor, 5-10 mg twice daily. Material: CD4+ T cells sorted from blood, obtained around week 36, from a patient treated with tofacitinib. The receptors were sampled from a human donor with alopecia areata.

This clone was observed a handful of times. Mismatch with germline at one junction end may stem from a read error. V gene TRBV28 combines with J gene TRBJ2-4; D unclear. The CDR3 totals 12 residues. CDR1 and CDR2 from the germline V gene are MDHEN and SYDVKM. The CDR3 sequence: CASSISGNVENF. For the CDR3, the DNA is TGTGCCAGCAGCATTAGTGGAAACGTGGAGAACTTC.

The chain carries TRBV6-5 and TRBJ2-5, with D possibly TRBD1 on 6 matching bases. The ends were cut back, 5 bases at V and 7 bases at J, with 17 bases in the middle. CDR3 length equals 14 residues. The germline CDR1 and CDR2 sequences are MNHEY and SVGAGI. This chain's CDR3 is CASSHDRGLVTQYF. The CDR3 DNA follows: TGTGCCAGCAGTCATGATAGGGGGTTAGTGACCCAGTACTTC.

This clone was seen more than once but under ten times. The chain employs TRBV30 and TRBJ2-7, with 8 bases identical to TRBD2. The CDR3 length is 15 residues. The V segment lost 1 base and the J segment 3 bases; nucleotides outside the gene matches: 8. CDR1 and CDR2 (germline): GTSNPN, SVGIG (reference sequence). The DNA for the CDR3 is TGTGCCTGGAGTGCCCCCGGGACTAGGCTCTACGAGCAGTACTTC. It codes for CAWSAPGTRLYEQYF.

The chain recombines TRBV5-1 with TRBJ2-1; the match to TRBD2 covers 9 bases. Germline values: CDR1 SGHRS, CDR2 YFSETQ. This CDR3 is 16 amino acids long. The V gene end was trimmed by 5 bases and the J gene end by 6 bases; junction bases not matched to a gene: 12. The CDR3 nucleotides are TGCGCCAGCAGGAAGGGCTGGAATAGCGGGAGCAATGAGCAGTTCTTC. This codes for CASRKGWNSGSNEQFF.

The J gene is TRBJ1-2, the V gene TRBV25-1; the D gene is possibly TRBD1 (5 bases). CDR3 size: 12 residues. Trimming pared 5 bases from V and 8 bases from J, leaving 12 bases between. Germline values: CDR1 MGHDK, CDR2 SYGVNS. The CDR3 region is CASSQGRRGYTF. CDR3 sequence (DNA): TGTGCCAGCAGTCAGGGCCGCCGCGGCTACACCTTC.

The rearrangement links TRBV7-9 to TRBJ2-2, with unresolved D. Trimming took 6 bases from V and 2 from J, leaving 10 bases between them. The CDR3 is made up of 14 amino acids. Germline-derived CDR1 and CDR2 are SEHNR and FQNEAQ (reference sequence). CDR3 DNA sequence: TGTGCCAGCAGGGCTAGGGATAACACCGGGGAGCTGTTTTTT. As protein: CASRARDNTGELFF.

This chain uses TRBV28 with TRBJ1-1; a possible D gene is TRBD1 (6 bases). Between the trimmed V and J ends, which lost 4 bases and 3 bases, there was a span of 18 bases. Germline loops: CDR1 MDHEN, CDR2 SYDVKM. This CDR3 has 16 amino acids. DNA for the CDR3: TGTGCCAGCAGTTGGGGCGCTACAGGGACGCACACTGAAGCTTTCTTT. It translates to CASSWGATGTHTEAFF.

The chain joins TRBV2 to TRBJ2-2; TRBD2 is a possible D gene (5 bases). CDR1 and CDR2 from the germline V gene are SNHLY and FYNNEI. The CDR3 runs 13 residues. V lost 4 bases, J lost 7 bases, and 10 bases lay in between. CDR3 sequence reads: CASSAARGGELFF. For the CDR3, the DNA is TGTGCCAGCAGTGCCGCACGGGGCGGGGAGCTGTTTTTT.

The CDR3 here is CASSEWTNYGYTF. The CDR3 coding sequence is TGTGCCAGCAGTGAGTGGACTAACTATGGCTACACCTTC. The chain links TRBV6-1 to TRBJ1-2; D unresolved. Germline CDR1 and CDR2: MNHNS and SASEGT. This CDR3 region has 13 residues. Trimming took off 3 bases at V and 0 bases at J, with 5 bases between the two ends.

The CDR3 spells CSGVGDRIADTQYF. For the CDR3, the DNA is TGCAGCGGGGTGGGGGACAGAATCGCAGATACGCAGTATTTT. V and J are TRBV29-1 and TRBJ2-3; 7 nucleotides align to TRBD1. This CDR3 is 14 amino acids long. The trim removed 7 bases at V and 4 bases at J, leaving 11 bases unmatched. CDR1 SQVTM and CDR2 ANQGSEA come from the germline V gene.

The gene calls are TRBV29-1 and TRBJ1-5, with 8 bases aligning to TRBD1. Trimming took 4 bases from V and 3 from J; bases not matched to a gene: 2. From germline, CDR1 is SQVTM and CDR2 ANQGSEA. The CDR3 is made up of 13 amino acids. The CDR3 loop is CSVAGGINQPQHF. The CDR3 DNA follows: TGCAGCGTTGCAGGGGGCATCAATCAGCCCCAGCATTTT.

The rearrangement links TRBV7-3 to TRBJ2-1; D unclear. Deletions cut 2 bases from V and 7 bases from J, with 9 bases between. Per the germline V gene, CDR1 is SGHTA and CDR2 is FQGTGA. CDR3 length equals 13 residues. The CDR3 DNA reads TGTGCCAGCAGCTTATCTAGGCAGAATGAGCAGTTCTTC. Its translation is CASSLSRQNEQFF.

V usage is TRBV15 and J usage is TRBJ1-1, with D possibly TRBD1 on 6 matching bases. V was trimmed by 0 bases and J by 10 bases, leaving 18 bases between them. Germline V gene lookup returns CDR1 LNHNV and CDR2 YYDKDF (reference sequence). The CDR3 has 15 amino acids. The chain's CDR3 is CATSRDPLAGGSAFF. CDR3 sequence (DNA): TGTGCCACCAGCAGAGATCCCTTGGCGGGGGGCTCAGCTTTCTTT.

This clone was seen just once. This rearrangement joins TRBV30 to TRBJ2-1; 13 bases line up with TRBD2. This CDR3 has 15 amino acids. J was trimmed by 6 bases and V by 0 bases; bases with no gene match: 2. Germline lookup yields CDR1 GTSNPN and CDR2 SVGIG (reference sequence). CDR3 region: CAWSVGLAGVNEQFF. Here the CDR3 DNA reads TGTGCCTGGAGTGTTGGACTAGCGGGGGTCAATGAGCAGTTCTTC.

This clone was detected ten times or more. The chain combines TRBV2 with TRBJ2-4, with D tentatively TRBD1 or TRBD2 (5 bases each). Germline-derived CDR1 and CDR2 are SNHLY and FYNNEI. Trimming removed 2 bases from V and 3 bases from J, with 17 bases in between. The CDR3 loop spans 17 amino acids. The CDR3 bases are TGTGCCAGCAGTGAACTAGGGAGCCCTCAGGGCAAAAACATTCAGTACTTC. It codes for CASSELGSPQGKNIQYF.

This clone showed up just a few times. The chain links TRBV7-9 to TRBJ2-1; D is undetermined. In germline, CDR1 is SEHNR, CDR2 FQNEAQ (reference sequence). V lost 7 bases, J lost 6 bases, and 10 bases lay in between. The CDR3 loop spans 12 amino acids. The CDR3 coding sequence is TGTGCCAGCACCTCAAGGGTCAATGAGCAGTTCTTC. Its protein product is CASTSRVNEQFF.

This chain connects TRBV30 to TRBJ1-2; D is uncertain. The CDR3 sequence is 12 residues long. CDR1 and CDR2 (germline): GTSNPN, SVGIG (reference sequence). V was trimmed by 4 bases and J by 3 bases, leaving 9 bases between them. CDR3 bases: TGTGCCTGGACCGGGGAGGACTATGGCTACACCTTC. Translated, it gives CAWTGEDYGYTF.

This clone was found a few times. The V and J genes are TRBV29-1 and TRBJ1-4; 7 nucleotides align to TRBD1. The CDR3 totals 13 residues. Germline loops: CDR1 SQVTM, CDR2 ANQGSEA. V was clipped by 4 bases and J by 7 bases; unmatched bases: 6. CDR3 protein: CSVGVTGSEKLFF. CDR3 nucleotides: TGCAGCGTTGGTGTGACAGGGAGTGAAAAACTGTTTTTT.

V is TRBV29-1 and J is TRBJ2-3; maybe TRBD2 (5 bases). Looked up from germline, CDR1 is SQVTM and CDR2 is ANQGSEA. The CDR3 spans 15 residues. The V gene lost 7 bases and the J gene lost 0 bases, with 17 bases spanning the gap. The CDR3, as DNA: TGCAGCGCTAACCCCTCGGGCGGGAGCACAGATACGCAGTATTTT. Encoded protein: CSANPSGGSTDTQYF.

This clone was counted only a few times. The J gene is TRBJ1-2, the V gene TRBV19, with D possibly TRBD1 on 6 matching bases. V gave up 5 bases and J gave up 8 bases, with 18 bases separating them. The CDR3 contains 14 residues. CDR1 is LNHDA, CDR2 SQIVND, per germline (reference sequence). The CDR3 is CASSFGTSLGGYTF. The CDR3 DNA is TGTGCCAGTAGTTTCGGGACATCGTTGGGCGGCTACACCTTC.

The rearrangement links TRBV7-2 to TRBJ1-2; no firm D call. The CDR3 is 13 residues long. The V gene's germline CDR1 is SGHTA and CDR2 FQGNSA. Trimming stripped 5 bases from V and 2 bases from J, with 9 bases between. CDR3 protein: CASSPDKNYGYTF. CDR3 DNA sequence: TGTGCCAGCAGCCCTGACAAGAACTATGGCTACACCTTC. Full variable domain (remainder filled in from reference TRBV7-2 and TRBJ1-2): GAGVSQSPSNKVTEKGKDVELRCDPISGHTALYWYRQSLGQGLEFLIYFQGNSAPDKSGLPSDRFSAERTGGSVSTLTIQRTQQEDSAVYLCASSPDKNYGYTFGSGTRLTVV.

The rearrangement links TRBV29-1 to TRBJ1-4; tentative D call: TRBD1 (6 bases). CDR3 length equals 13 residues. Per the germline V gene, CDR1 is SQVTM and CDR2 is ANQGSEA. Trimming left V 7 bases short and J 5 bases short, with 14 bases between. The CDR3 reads CSGLQGGNEKLFF. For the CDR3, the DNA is TGCAGCGGGTTACAGGGAGGGAATGAAAAACTGTTTTTT.

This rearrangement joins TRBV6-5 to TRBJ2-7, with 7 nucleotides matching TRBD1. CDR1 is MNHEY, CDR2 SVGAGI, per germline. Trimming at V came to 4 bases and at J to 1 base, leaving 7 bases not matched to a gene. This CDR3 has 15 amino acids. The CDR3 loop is CASSFGGQASYEQYF. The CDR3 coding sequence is TGTGCCAGCAGTTTTGGCGGACAGGCTTCCTACGAGCAGTACTTC.